This is a list of T cell receptor beta chains from one sample in a study of breast tumors, draining lymph nodes, adjacent tissues. One entry per CDR3 protein, called by TCRdb with MiXCR from the multiplex PCR reads. The top ten clones hold over 3.5% of a sample with roughly 220,000 distinct CDR3 sequences, around 35% of them seen once. The sample was axillary lymph node tissue. The receptors come from a female donor with breast cancer. Some clones in this sample may be carry-over from other donors' samples. The CDR3 runs from the conserved cysteine through the conserved F or W. The D gene is left open where the match is weak. The size entry is marked missing in some rows and otherwise reads once, few, many or a size class.

few	TRBV11-1	TRBJ2-7	TRBD2	15	TGTGCCAGCAGCCCTGGACTAGCGGCTACCTACGAGCAGTACTTC	CASSPGLAATYEQYF
many	TRBV19	TRBJ2-1	-	13	TGTGCCAGTAGTATCTCCCTCGACACGGAGCAGTTCTTC	CASSISLDTEQFF
-	TRBV5-8	TRBJ1-1	TRBD1	14	TGTGCCAGCAGCTTCGGGACAGGGGGGACTGAAGCTTTCTTT	CASSFGTGGTEAFF
many	TRBV10-3	TRBJ1-5	-	13	TGTGCCATCAGTGAGGATGGGTGGCAGCCCCAGCATTTT	CAISEDGWQPQHF
many	TRBV2	TRBJ2-1	-	14	TGTGCCAGCAGTGGAACGAACTCCTACAATGAGCAGTTCTTC	CASSGTNSYNEQFF
-	TRBV7-9	TRBJ1-2	-	15	TGTGCCAGCAGCCCTAGCCCCGGGACCGACTATGGCTACCCCTTC	CASSPSPGTDYGYPF
-	TRBV20-1	TRBJ2-7	TRBD1	17	TGCAGTGCCAGCAGCTCCGGCGCAGGGGGTTCCTACTACGAGCAGTACTTC	CSASSSGAGGSYYEQYF
-	TRBV15	TRBJ1-6	-	15	TGTGCCACTAAAGGGGGGGGATCGGGTAATTCACCCCTCCACTTT	CATKGGGSGNSPLHF
many	TRBV24-1	TRBJ1-2	TRBD1	17	TGTGCCACGAGCAGGCGGACAGGGGGCGTCCCTTTCTATGGCTACACCTTC	CATSRRTGGVPFYGYTF
many	TRBV12-3/TRBV12-4	TRBJ1-4	-	11	TGTGCCAGCGGATTTAATGAAAAACTGTTTTTT	CASGFNEKLFF
many	TRBV29-1	TRBJ2-3	-	14	TGCAGCGTTGAAGGTCCAGGGTCTGGGGATACGCAGTATTTT	CSVEGPGSGDTQYF
many	TRBV7-6	TRBJ2-3	TRBD2	16	TGTGCCAGCAGCTTAGAAGGCGCGGGGGTAGGAGTTACGCAGTATTTT	CASSLEGAGVGVTQYF
-	TRBV19	TRBJ1-4	-	16	TGTGCCAGTAGTTCCAGGGTGCAAGCAACTAATGAAAAACTGTTTTTT	CASSSRVQATNEKLFF
few	TRBV28	TRBJ2-6	-	15	TGTGCCAGCAGATCGGACGTTCCTGGGGCCAACGTCCTGACTTTC	CASRSDVPGANVLTF
many	TRBV19	TRBJ1-2	TRBD1	16	TGTGCCAGTAGTACCCTCCCGGGACAGGGGAACTATGGCTACACCTTC	CASSTLPGQGNYGYTF
many	TRBV18	TRBJ1-5	-	14	TGTGCCAGCTCACTCCGACAGGACAATCAGCCCCAGCATTTT	CASSLRQDNQPQHF
few	TRBV10-3	TRBJ1-1	-	15	TGTGCCATCAGTGAGGGACACGGCTATACCACTGAAGCTTTCTTT	CAISEGHGYTTEAFF
many	TRBV7-9	TRBJ1-2	-	14	TGTGCCAGCAGCTTGCAGGGAAAAGGGAATGGCTACACCTTC	CASSLQGKGNGYTF
-	TRBV15	TRBJ2-6	-	19	TGTGCCACCAGCAGAGATGGGACCGTTCTTGCTTCCGGGGCCAACGTCCTGACTTTC	CATSRDGTVLASGANVLTF
many	TRBV9	TRBJ2-3	-	14	TGTGCCAGCAGCGGGGGCCAAAGCACAGATACGCAGTATTTT	CASSGGQSTDTQYF
-	TRBV9	TRBJ2-1	TRBD1	15	TGTGCCAGCAGCACGGGACAGGGGATATACAATGAGCCGTTCTTC	CASSTGQGIYNEPFF
-	TRBV7-4	TRBJ2-2	-	16	TGTGCCAGCAGCTTAATAGGGACTCAGGTCACCGGGGAGCTGTTTTTT	CASSLIGTQVTGELFF
-	TRBV30	TRBJ1-2	-	14	TGTGCCTGGATCACTCGGAGGGCAGACATTGGCTACACCTTC	CAWITRRADIGYTF
many	TRBV14	TRBJ2-5	-	13	TGTGCCAGCAGCCCGGGGCGTGTGGGGACCCAGTACTTC	CASSPGRVGTQYF
many	TRBV7-2	TRBJ2-7	-	14	TGTGCCAGCAGGCCAGGTGGCGGCTCCTACGAGCAGTACTTC	CASRPGGGSYEQYF
many	TRBV7-3	TRBJ1-6	-	14	TGTGCCAGCAGCTTATACGGACGAGGGTCACCCCTCCACTTT	CASSLYGRGSPLHF
-	TRBV27	TRBJ1-2	-	13	TGTGCCAGCAGTTTAAGGGCCGCCTATGGCTACACCTTC	CASSLRAAYGYTF
many	TRBV7-2	TRBJ1-3	-	13	TGTGCCAGCAGCTTAAGGGTTGGGGACACCATATATTTT	CASSLRVGDTIYF
-	TRBV10-3	TRBJ2-3	-	16	TGTGCCATCTCCAGTGATCGGGCAACTAGCACAGATACGCAGTATTTT	CAISSDRATSTDTQYF
many	TRBV6-6	TRBJ1-4	TRBD1	14	TGTGCCAGCTTCTCAGGGGGATCGCGGGAAAAACTGTTTTTT	CASFSGGSREKLFF
once	TRBV7-4	TRBJ2-3	TRBD2	17	TGTGCCAGCAGCTTAGACACTAGCGGGAGGGGCACAGATACGCAGTATTTT	CASSLDTSGRGTDTQYF
many	TRBV11-3	TRBJ2-7	TRBD1	15	TGTGCCAGCTCCGAGCCCAAGGGACAGAGAGGAGAGCAGTACTTC	CASSEPKGQRGEQYF
many	TRBV14	TRBJ2-5	-	14	TGTGCCAGCAGCCAAGCGATGGGGCCAGAGACCCAGTCCTTC	CASSQAMGPETQSF
many	TRBV20-1	TRBJ1-2	-	12	TGCAGTGCTCGGGGGTCCCAGGGTGGCTACACCTTC	CSARGSQGGYTF
-	TRBV5-1	TRBJ2-7	-	13	TGCGCCAGCAGCCCGACGGGAGACGCCGAGCAGTACTTC	CASSPTGDAEQYF
many	TRBV15	TRBJ2-1	TRBD1	17	TGTGCCACCAGCAGAAACACACCGGGACAGGGAAACAATGAGCAGTTCTTC	CATSRNTPGQGNNEQFF